Presented here are 29 T cell receptor beta chains from one specimen sequenced in a study of T cell responses to AZD1222 COVID-19 vaccine. TCRdb keeps only in-frame clones here, not all; method: immunoSEQ multiplex PCR. The repertoire holds roughly 200,000 clones, with around 94% as singletons. The input for sequencing was peripheral blood, taken on day 0 of AZD1222 vaccination. The receptors here all came from an adult in good health.

The chain carries TRBV28 and TRBJ2-4, with TRBD2 matching 7 bases. The CDR3 has 20 residues. Trimming removed 6 bases from V and 0 bases from J; junction bases left unmatched: 20. Per the germline V gene, CDR1 is MDHEN and CDR2 is SYDVKM. CDR3 nucleotides: TGTGCCAGCAGCCGCGGTGAAGGGAGGGCTGGCCCGCTAGCCAAAAACATTCAGTACTTC. Translating gives CASSRGEGRAGPLAKNIQYF. Full variable domain (outside the CDR3, taken from reference TRBV28 and TRBJ2-4): DVKVTQSSRYLVKRTGEKVFLECVQDMDHENMFWYRQDPGLGLRLIYFSYDVKMKEKGDIPEGYSVSREKKERFSLILESASTNQTSMYLCASSRGEGRAGPLAKNIQYFGAGTRLSVL.

This clone appeared once. V usage is TRBV7-9 and J usage is TRBJ1-5, with D possibly being TRBD1 (5 bases). The V and J ends lost 5 bases and 0 bases respectively, with 11 bases between them. The CDR3 is 15 residues long. Germline CDR1 and CDR2: SEHNR and FQNEAQ (reference sequence). CDR3 protein: CASSRATGSNQPQHF. DNA for the CDR3: TGTGCCAGCAGCAGAGCCACAGGTAGCAATCAGCCCCAGCATTTT.

The chain recombines TRBV5-1 with TRBJ2-5; possible D gene TRBD1, 5 bases. V shed 2 bases and J shed 5 bases, with 13 bases lying between them. The CDR3 consists of 14 residues. Germline loops: CDR1 SGHRS, CDR2 YFSETQ. The CDR3 loop is CASSLLGPGETQYF. CDR3 in DNA: TGCGCCAGCAGCTTATTGGGGCCTGGTGAGACCCAGTACTTC.

The rearrangement links TRBV6-2 or TRBV6-3 to TRBJ2-1; D is perhaps TRBD1 (5 bases). Germline V gene lookup returns CDR1 MNHEY and CDR2 SVGEGT. The V and J ends lost 2 bases and 6 bases respectively, with 11 bases between them. This CDR3 is built from 14 residues. The CDR3 reads CASSYVRVSNEQFF. In DNA, the CDR3 is TGTGCCAGCAGTTACGTCAGGGTTTCCAATGAGCAGTTCTTC.

V gene TRBV18 combines with J gene TRBJ2-7; no reliable D call. The germline V and J ends were trimmed by 2 bases and 0 bases, with 8 bases remaining between them. The CDR3 consists of 14 residues. Germline V gene data show CDR1 as KGHSH and CDR2 as LQKENI. CDR3 nucleotides: TGTGCCAGCTCACCATCCGGTGGCTCCTACGAGCAGTACTTC. Its translation: CASSPSGGSYEQYF.

This chain joins TRBV3-1 (or the pseudogene TRBV3-2) and TRBJ1-1; D unclear. V was clipped by 4 bases and J by 3 bases, with 15 bases between them. CDR3 length: 15 amino acids. Germline V gene lookup returns CDR1 LGHDT and CDR2 YNNKEL (reference sequence). For the CDR3, the DNA is TGTGCCAGCAGCCCATGGAAAGGTCGGGACACTGAAGCTTTCTTT. It encodes CASSPWKGRDTEAFF.

The rearrangement links TRBV10-1 to TRBJ2-7; no firm D call. Trimming stripped 4 bases from V and 0 bases from J, with 10 bases between. CDR1 is WNHNN and CDR2 is SYGVQD in the germline V gene (reference sequence). This CDR3 region has 14 residues. CDR3 nucleotide sequence: TGCGCCAGCAGTGCCGGACGGTTCTCCTACGAGCAGTACTTC. Translated, it gives CASSAGRFSYEQYF.

The chain employs TRBV29-1 and TRBJ2-7, with a possible D match to TRBD1 (6 bases). V lost 3 bases and J lost 5, with 11 bases in between. Looked up from germline, CDR1 is SQVTM and CDR2 is ANQGSEA. The CDR3 sequence is 12 residues long. The CDR3 spells CSVDGPGDEQYF. Here the CDR3 DNA reads TGCAGCGTTGACGGTCCAGGGGACGAGCAGTACTTC.

The chain combines TRBV2 with TRBJ1-1, with D possibly being TRBD1 (6 bases). This CDR3 has 13 amino acids. The ends were cut back, 1 base at V and 5 bases at J, with 8 bases in the middle. Germline V lookup: CDR1 SNHLY, CDR2 FYNNEI. CDR3 DNA: TGTGCCAGCAGTGAAGACAGGGCGACTGAAGCTTTCTTT. This gives the protein CASSEDRATEAFF.

The chain couples TRBV2 to TRBJ2-5; D perhaps matches TRBD1 (6 bases). Trimming pared 4 bases from V and 4 bases from J, leaving 10 bases between. Per the germline V gene, CDR1 is SNHLY and CDR2 is FYNNEI. CDR3 size: 13 residues. The CDR3 DNA reads TGTGCCAGCAGTGGGACAGTGTTAGAGACCCAGTACTTC. Translated: CASSGTVLETQYF.

J is TRBJ1-4 and V is TRBV3-1 (or the pseudogene TRBV3-2); D may be TRBD1 (6 bases). Per the germline V gene, CDR1 is LGHDT and CDR2 is YNNKEL (reference sequence). The CDR3 runs to 17 residues. The ends were cut back, 1 base at V and 8 bases at J, with 20 bases in the middle. This CDR3 reads CASSQGDRPGGSEKLFF. The CDR3 DNA reads TGTGCCAGCAGCCAAGGTGACAGGCCGGGGGGATCGGAAAAACTGTTTTTT.

This clone was detected only once. The rearrangement links TRBV6-5 to TRBJ1-2, with 7 bases aligning to TRBD1. V shed 0 bases, J shed 7 bases, and the junction held 11 bases outside the gene matches. Germline CDR1 and CDR2: MNHEY and SVGAGI. The CDR3 is made up of 16 amino acids. This CDR3 is CASSYSVTGRLGGYTF. CDR3 nucleotides: TGTGCCAGCAGTTACTCAGTGACAGGGAGGTTAGGTGGCTACACCTTC.

This clone was picked up one time. V is TRBV3-1 (or the pseudogene TRBV3-2) and J is TRBJ2-5; either TRBD1 or TRBD2 may supply D (6 bases each). This CDR3 contains 14 residues. The V end was cut by 4 bases, the J end by 5 bases, with 14 bases between. CDR1 is LGHDT and CDR2 is YNNKEL in the germline V gene (reference sequence). The CDR3 coding sequence is TGTGCCAGCAGCCCGGGGGCCAGCGAGGAGACCCAGTACTTC. As protein: CASSPGASEETQYF.

The chain recombines TRBV19 with TRBJ2-3; 9 bases are a match to TRBD1. Germline V gene lookup returns CDR1 LNHDA and CDR2 SQIVND (reference sequence). The CDR3 spans 15 residues. V was clipped by 7 bases and J by 4 bases; unmatched bases: 9. CDR3 nucleotide sequence: TGTGCCAGTAAGGCGAGGACAGGGGTGCCAGATACGCAGTATTTT. Protein product: CASKARTGVPDTQYF. Full variable domain (remainder filled in from reference TRBV19 and TRBJ2-3): DGGITQSPKYLFRKEGQNVTLSCEQNLNHDAMYWYRQDPGQGLRLIYYSQIVNDFQKGDIAEGYSVSREKKESFPLTVTSAQKNPTAFYLCASKARTGVPDTQYFGPGTRLTVL.

The V and J genes are TRBV12-5 and TRBJ1-1, with D unclear. Between the trimmed V and J ends, which lost 6 bases and 4 bases, there was a span of 12 bases. CDR3 length equals 13 residues. From germline, CDR1 is LGHNT and CDR2 FRNRAP. The CDR3: CASGPDGFTEAFF. In DNA form, the CDR3 reads TGTGCTAGTGGCCCCGACGGCTTCACTGAAGCTTTCTTT.

The V and J genes are TRBV6-5 and TRBJ1-1; perhaps TRBD1 as D (6 bases). V was trimmed by 8 bases and J by 0 bases, leaving 10 bases between them. This CDR3 is 13 amino acids long. Germline V gene data show CDR1 as MNHEY and CDR2 as SVGAGI. CDR3 loop: CASARGMNTEAFF. Written as DNA, the CDR3 is TGTGCCAGCGCGAGGGGGATGAACACTGAAGCTTTCTTT.

This clone has just one count. This chain links TRBV5-1 with TRBJ1-5; D is uncertain. The V end lost 0 bases, the J end lost 1 base, and 5 bases lay between the germline ends. Germline loops: CDR1 SGHRS, CDR2 YFSETQ. The CDR3 is 14 amino acids. As DNA, the CDR3 is TGCGCCAGCAGCTTGGATATGAGCAATCAGCCCCAGCATTTT. Residues: CASSLDMSNQPQHF. The whole variable domain, remainder taken from reference TRBV5-1 and TRBJ1-5, is KAGVTQTPRYLIKTRGQQVTLSCSPISGHRSVSWYQQTPGQGLQFLFEYFSETQRNKGNFPGRFSGRQFSNSRSEMNVSTLELGDSALYLCASSLDMSNQPQHFGDGTRLSIL.

The chain employs TRBV10-3 and TRBJ1-3; TRBD1 matches at 7 bases. There are 14 residues in the CDR3. J lost 1 base, V lost 10 bases, and 7 bases had no gene match. CDR1 and CDR2 (germline): ENHRY, SYGVKD. CDR3 amino acids: CASKGQNSGNTIYF. CDR3 DNA: TGTGCCAGCAAGGGACAGAATTCTGGAAACACCATATATTTT.

Within the sample, this clone is medium-sized. This chain joins TRBV7-9 and TRBJ2-7; a possible D gene is TRBD1 (6 bases). The V gene's germline CDR1 is SEHNR and CDR2 FQNEAQ (reference sequence). V dropped 3 bases and J dropped 2 bases, with 17 bases sitting between them. The CDR3 totals 16 residues. In DNA form, the CDR3 reads TGTGCCAGCAGCTTTTTCGGTCCCAGGGGCGCCTACGAGCAGTACTTC. Protein product: CASSFFGPRGAYEQYF.

This chain joins TRBV27 and TRBJ1-2, with 10 bases lining up with TRBD1. V lost 8 bases, J lost 6 bases, and 12 bases stayed unmatched. Per the germline V gene, CDR1 is MNHEY and CDR2 is SMNVEV (reference sequence). This CDR3 is 15 amino acids long. The CDR3 nucleotides are TGTGCCAGCTCACTTAGGGGGACAGGGGTTAATGGCTACACCTTC. Translation: CASSLRGTGVNGYTF.

In DNA form, the CDR3 reads TGCGCCAGCAGACTGGGCGGAGACGGAACCATATATTTT. The encoded protein is CASRLGGDGTIYF. The genes are TRBV5-1 and TRBJ1-3; D is undetermined. V shed 5 bases and J shed 10 bases, with 16 bases lying between them. CDR3 length equals 13 residues. Germline CDR1 SGHRS, CDR2 YFSETQ.

The V and J genes are TRBV7-9 and TRBJ2-7; D unclear. Germline lookup yields CDR1 SEHNR and CDR2 FQNEAQ (reference sequence). Trimming stripped 0 bases from V and 3 bases from J, with 6 bases between. The CDR3 length is 13 residues. CDR3 region: CASSLAGHYEQYF. CDR3 coding DNA: TGTGCCAGCAGCTTAGCAGGCCACTACGAGCAGTACTTC.

This rearrangement joins TRBV2 to TRBJ1-5; D may be TRBD1 (5 bases). CDR1 and CDR2 from the germline V gene are SNHLY and FYNNEI. The CDR3 is made up of 15 amino acids. V lost 7 bases to trimming and J lost 6 bases, with 19 bases between them. The CDR3 loop reads CASMGRGEVGQPQHF. The CDR3 DNA sequence: TGTGCCAGCATGGGTAGGGGAGAGGTTGGTCAGCCCCAGCATTTT.

This clone was seen only once. J is TRBJ1-2 and V is TRBV27, with unresolved D. Germline CDR1 reads MNHEY; CDR2 reads SMNVEV (reference sequence). With 5 bases removed from V and 0 bases from J, the gap between germline ends came to 10 bases. CDR3 length equals 14 residues. The CDR3 loop reads CASSLHGTNYGYTF. CDR3 coding DNA: TGTGCCAGCAGTCTCCACGGTACTAACTATGGCTACACCTTC.

CDR3 sequence (DNA): TGCAGCGTTTCCCGGACGGGGTCGGATACGCAGTATTTT. Its translation: CSVSRTGSDTQYF. J is TRBJ2-3 and V is TRBV29-1, with a possible D match to TRBD2 (5 bases). The CDR3 is 13 amino acids. Germline loops: CDR1 SQVTM, CDR2 ANQGSEA. The ends were cut back, 5 bases at V and 6 bases at J, with 15 bases in the middle.

The chain uses TRBV7-9 and TRBJ2-5; TRBD1 matches at 9 bases. CDR1 is SEHNR and CDR2 is FQNEAQ in the germline V gene (reference sequence). After removal of 5 bases from V and 5 bases from J, the junction contained 15 bases not matched to a gene. This CDR3 region has 17 residues. CDR3: CASSPSRDRDRSETQYF. CDR3 coding DNA: TGTGCCAGCAGCCCCAGCCGGGACAGGGATAGGTCGGAGACCCAGTACTTC.

The V call is TRBV28, the J call TRBJ2-7; TRBD1 aligns across 9 bases. The CDR3 sequence is 14 residues long. Germline CDR1 and CDR2: MDHEN and SYDVKM. Unmatched junction bases numbered 10, after V lost 8 bases and J lost 5 bases. CDR3 bases: TGTGCCAGCGGTAACCGGGACAGGGTGGACGAGCAGTACTTC. It yields the protein CASGNRDRVDEQYF.

The chain uses TRBV7-9 and TRBJ1-2; no reliable D call. The V end was cut by 0 bases, the J end by 6 bases, with 5 bases between. The CDR3 covers 12 residues. The germline V gene encodes CDR1 SEHNR and CDR2 FQNEAQ (reference sequence). CDR3 in amino acids: CASSLAPNGYTF. The CDR3 DNA reads TGTGCCAGCAGCTTAGCCCCCAATGGCTACACCTTC.

This chain uses TRBV19 with TRBJ1-1; 9 nucleotides line up with TRBD1. The ends lost 4 bases at V and 0 bases at J; junction bases unmatched: 12. The germline gives CDR1 LNHDA, CDR2 SQIVND (reference sequence). CDR3 size: 18 residues. CDR3 loop: CASSTLGQGSLMNTEAFF. The CDR3 DNA sequence: TGTGCCAGTAGTACCCTTGGACAGGGGTCCCTAATGAACACTGAAGCTTTCTTT.